Listed here are 3 T cell receptor beta chains from one sample, sequenced in a study of T cell repertoires in cytomegalovirus infection. Their recognized antigens are unknown. TCRdb processed the reads anew with MiXCR; each CDR3 protein has one entry. The sample carries some 590,000 distinct CDR3 sequences, roughly 42% recorded once. The sequenced sample was cultured PBMCs, obtained from culture after CMV antigen stimulation. The receptors originated from a human donor in good health (CMV status not recorded). Some clones in this sample may be carry-over from other donors' samples.

This clonotype was seen a few times. The chain links TRBV10-3 to TRBJ2-1; D is unresolved. There are 13 residues in the CDR3. The germline V gene encodes CDR1 ENHRY and CDR2 SYGVKD. Trimming cost V 7 bases and J 5 bases, with 12 bases left between them. This CDR3 is CAITAQPDNEQFF. Here the CDR3 DNA reads TGTGCCATCACGGCCCAGCCCGACAATGAGCAGTTCTTC.

This clonotype has more than one count but fewer than ten. The chain uses TRBV7-2 and TRBJ1-2; TRBD1 is a possible D gene (6 bases). From germline, CDR1 is SGHTA and CDR2 FQGNSA. Trimming stripped 0 bases from V and 4 bases from J, with 12 bases between. CDR3 length equals 15 residues. The CDR3: CASSLAGGTPYGYTF. DNA for the CDR3: TGTGCCAGCAGCTTAGCGGGTGGGACACCCTATGGCTACACCTTC.

This CDR3 reads CASSGVGSRSSYEQYF. In nucleotides, the CDR3 is TGTGCCAGCAGCGGAGTAGGGTCGCGTAGCTCCTACGAGCAGTACTTC. The V gene is TRBV7-9, the J gene TRBJ2-7, with D unresolved. The CDR3 runs to 16 residues. V was pared by 5 bases and J by 0 bases, with 17 bases between. Germline CDR1 SEHNR, CDR2 FQNEAQ (reference sequence).